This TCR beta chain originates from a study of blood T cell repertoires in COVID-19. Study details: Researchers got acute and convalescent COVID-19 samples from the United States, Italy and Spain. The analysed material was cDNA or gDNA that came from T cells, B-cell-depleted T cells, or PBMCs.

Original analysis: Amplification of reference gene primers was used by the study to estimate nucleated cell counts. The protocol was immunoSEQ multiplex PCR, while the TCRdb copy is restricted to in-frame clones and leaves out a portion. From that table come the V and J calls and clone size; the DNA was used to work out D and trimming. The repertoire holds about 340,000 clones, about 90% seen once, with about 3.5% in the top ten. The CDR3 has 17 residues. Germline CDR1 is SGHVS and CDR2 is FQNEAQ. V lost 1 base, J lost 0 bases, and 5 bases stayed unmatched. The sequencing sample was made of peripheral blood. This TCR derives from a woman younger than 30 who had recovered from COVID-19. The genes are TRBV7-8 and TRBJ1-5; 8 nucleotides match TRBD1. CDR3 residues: CASSLVTGGGSNQPQHF. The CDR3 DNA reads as TGTGCCAGCAGCTTAGTAACAGGGGGAGGTAGCAATCAGCCCCAGCATTTT. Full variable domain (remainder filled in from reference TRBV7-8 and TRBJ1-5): GAGVSQSPRYKVAKRGQDVALRCDPISGHVSLFWYQQALGQGPEFLTYFQNEAQLDKSGLPSDRFFAERPEGSVSTLKIQRTQQEDSAVYLCASSLVTGGGSNQPQHFGDGTRLSIL.